This T cell receptor (beta chain) came from a study of shared clonotypes between healthy human individuals. Study findings and constraints: Researchers sampled blood only, noting tissue repertoires likely differ. Relative to clonotypes present in all four donors, those not shared had lower generation probabilities.

As for this clone: The antigen is undetermined.

Germline lookup yields CDR1 MNHNS and CDR2 SASEGT. J lost 7 bases, V lost 6 bases, and 5 bases had no gene match. This CDR3 has 14 amino acids. Assay execution proceeded at the deep level. The protocol was immunoSEQ multiplex PCR, while the TCRdb copy is restricted to in-frame clones and leaves out a portion. The sample lists about 1.1 million clones, roughly 77% occurring once. The sequence was obtained from a man aged 18 to 29 in good health. Some clones in this sample may be carry-over from other donors' samples. This sequence joins TRBV6-1 and TRBJ1-4, with 10 positions matching TRBD1. The sample taken for sequencing was memory CD4+ T cells from PBMCs. Subset noted: CD45RA-negative fraction. The CDR3 DNA sequence: TGTGCCAGCAGAGACAGGGGGCGAGGTGAAAAACTGTTTTTT. Protein sequence: CASRDRGRGEKLFF.